The 24 T cell receptor beta chains below all came from one sample that was sequenced in a study of graft-versus-host responses after intestinal transplantation. Using immunoSEQ multiplex PCR, the repertoire was profiled, and TCRdb retains in-frame clones only, with some absent. The table records 85,000 to 100,000 clones, 85% to 95% of them present only once. The antigens of these receptors remain unknown. The sample in question was unstimulated CD8+ T cells sorted from spleen or lymph node cells, obtained before transplant. Source of these receptors: a human donor who was the organ donor for an intestinal transplant.

This rearrangement joins TRBV9 to TRBJ1-2, with a weak D call TRBD1 (5 bases). CDR3 size: 11 residues. The V end was cut by 7 bases, the J end by 7 bases, with 11 bases between. Germline V gene lookup returns CDR1 SGDLS and CDR2 YYNGEE. The CDR3 coding sequence is TGTGCCAGCGCAGGGTGGGGTGGCTACACCTTC. It encodes CASAGWGGYTF.

The rearrangement joins TRBV2 to TRBJ2-7; a weak D match, TRBD2 (5 bases). V dropped 5 bases and J dropped 4 bases, with 21 bases sitting between them. The CDR3 is 16 residues long. Germline V gives CDR1 SNHLY, CDR2 FYNNEI. The CDR3, as DNA: TGTGCCAGCAGTACGATGCGGGCCTTACCTTTTTACGAGCAGTACTTC. Its translation is CASSTMRALPFYEQYF.

The chain couples TRBV13 to TRBJ2-1, with 8 bases that match TRBD2. Germline loops: CDR1 PRHDT, CDR2 FYEKMQ (reference sequence). The CDR3 is 16 amino acids. V gave up 1 base and J gave up 5 bases; unmatched junction bases: 7. CDR3 residues: CASSLVGRADNNEQFF. The CDR3, as DNA: TGTGCCAGCAGCTTAGTCGGGAGGGCCGATAACAATGAGCAGTTCTTC.

The chain couples TRBV6-1 to TRBJ1-1; D remains unclear. In germline, CDR1 is MNHNS, CDR2 SASEGT. Trimming cost V 4 bases and J 6 bases, with 9 bases left between them. The CDR3 sequence is 12 residues long. DNA of the CDR3: TGTGCCAGCAGTGCCCCCGGGGCTGAAGCTTTCTTT. Protein product: CASSAPGAEAFF.

This chain joins TRBV7-9 and TRBJ2-3; D is uncertain. V was trimmed by 4 bases and J by 3 bases, leaving 5 bases between them. From germline, CDR1 is SEHNR and CDR2 FQNEAQ (reference sequence). CDR3 length equals 12 residues. CDR3 sequence reads: CASSYQTDTQYF. CDR3 DNA: TGTGCCAGCAGCTACCAGACAGATACGCAGTATTTT.

The CDR3 DNA reads as TGCAGCGTTCGGGACAGATACTCCTACAATGAGCAGTTCTTC. Translated, it gives CSVRDRYSYNEQFF. The chain couples TRBV29-1 to TRBJ2-1, with TRBD1 identical over 7 bases. Germline lookup yields CDR1 SQVTM and CDR2 ANQGSEA. With V trimmed by 5 bases and J by 0 bases, 4 bases remained unmatched. The CDR3 runs 14 residues.

This rearrangement joins TRBV28 to TRBJ2-2, with 8 bases that match TRBD1. The CDR3 is 16 residues long. Trimming at V came to 3 bases and at J to 6 bases, leaving 9 bases not matched to a gene. The V gene's germline CDR1 is MDHEN and CDR2 SYDVKM. The CDR3 bases are TGTGCCAGCAGTTTTCTGGGACAGGCTGACGCCGGGGAGCTGTTTTTT. This codes for CASSFLGQADAGELFF.

Written as DNA, the CDR3 is TGTGCCAGCAGCGTAGCCGGGGGAGCCTATGGCTACACCTTC. Amino acid sequence: CASSVAGGAYGYTF. This chain joins TRBV9 and TRBJ1-2; tentative D call: TRBD1 (5 bases). CDR3 length: 14 residues. V lost 0 bases to trimming and J lost 4 bases, with 10 bases between them. Germline lookup yields CDR1 SGDLS and CDR2 YYNGEE.

Points on this clone: At one end the junction does not follow the germline gene, possibly because of a read error. The chain joins TRBV13 to TRBJ1-3; 8 nucleotides align to TRBD1. The CDR3 runs 14 residues. Germline CDR1 reads PRHDT; CDR2 reads FYEKMQ (reference sequence). The CDR3: CASSIGTGGNTIYF. In nucleotides, the CDR3 is TGTGCCAGCAGCATAGGGACAGGCGGAAACACCATATATTTT.

V usage is TRBV30 and J usage is TRBJ2-5; TRBD1 is a possible D gene (5 bases). Trimming removed 8 bases at V and 0 bases at J, with 10 bases between. Per the germline V gene, CDR1 is GTSNPN and CDR2 is SVGIG (reference sequence). The CDR3 consists of 12 residues. CDR3 coding DNA: TGTGCCCTACAGGCGTACCAAGAGACCCAGTACTTC. Amino acid sequence: CALQAYQETQYF.

J is TRBJ2-7 and V is TRBV11-3; 8 bases fit TRBD1. CDR1 and CDR2 from the germline V gene are SGHNT and YENEEA. This CDR3 contains 14 residues. V shed 2 bases and J 3 bases; nucleotides not matched to a gene: 3. This CDR3 reads CASSLRTGNYEQYF. In nucleotides, the CDR3 is TGTGCCAGCAGCTTACGGACAGGGAACTACGAGCAGTACTTC.

This chain connects TRBV9 to TRBJ2-7; tentatively, D is TRBD2 (5 bases). Germline CDR1 and CDR2: SGDLS and YYNGEE. Trimming cost V 4 bases and J 5 bases, with 10 bases left between them. This CDR3 comprises 12 residues. Written as DNA, the CDR3 is TGTGCCAGCAGCCCCTCGAGGGACGAGCAGTACTTC. It codes for CASSPSRDEQYF.

The chain has TRBV28 and TRBJ2-6; D might be TRBD1 (5 bases). V was clipped by 6 bases and J by 0 bases, with 12 bases between them. The CDR3 totals 16 residues. Germline CDR1 MDHEN, CDR2 SYDVKM. In DNA, the CDR3 is TGTGCCAGCAGCTACCCCCAGGGCTCTGGGGCCAACGTCCTGACTTTC. Residues: CASSYPQGSGANVLTF.

The chain links TRBV13 to TRBJ2-1, with 10 bases that match TRBD2. CDR1 is PRHDT and CDR2 is FYEKMQ in the germline V gene (reference sequence). Trimming removed 3 bases from V and 7 bases from J; junction bases left unmatched: 6. The CDR3 has 15 residues. The CDR3 DNA follows: TGTGCCAGCAGCTTTCTAGCGGGAGAATGGAATGAGCAGTTCTTC. Its protein product is CASSFLAGEWNEQFF. Full variable domain (rest looked up from reference TRBV13 and TRBJ2-1): AAGVIQSPRHLIKEKRETATLKCYPIPRHDTVYWYQQGPGQDPQFLISFYEKMQSDKGSIPDRFSAQQFSDYHSELNMSSLELGDSALYFCASSFLAGEWNEQFFGPGTRLTVL.

This clone turned up a few times. The rearrangement uses TRBV2 and TRBJ1-2; D is unresolved. The ends were cut back, 0 bases at V and 1 base at J, with 9 bases in the middle. The CDR3 runs 15 residues. Germline V gives CDR1 SNHLY, CDR2 FYNNEI. In nucleotides, the CDR3 is TGTGCCAGCAGTGAAGCTAGGAGGAATAACTATGGCTACACCTTC. This encodes CASSEARRNNYGYTF.

The chain combines TRBV28 with TRBJ2-3, with a tentative D call TRBD2 (6 bases). CDR3 length equals 17 residues. Germline V lookup: CDR1 MDHEN, CDR2 SYDVKM. With 2 bases removed from V and 0 bases from J, the gap between germline ends came to 15 bases. In DNA, the CDR3 is TGTGCCAGCAGTTTAGGGGGGATCCTACCTAGCACAGATACGCAGTATTTT. Translated: CASSLGGILPSTDTQYF.

The V call is TRBV11-2, the J call TRBJ1-5, with D unresolved. The V gene lost 5 bases and the J gene lost 3 bases, with 8 bases spanning the gap. This CDR3 region has 13 residues. CDR1 SGHAT and CDR2 FQNNGV come from the germline V gene. The CDR3 is CASSPNNNQPQHF. The CDR3 nucleotides read TGTGCCAGCAGCCCAAACAACAATCAGCCCCAGCATTTT. Looking up the rest from reference TRBV11-2 and TRBJ1-5 gives the full variable domain: EAGVAQSPRYKIIEKRQSVAFWCNPISGHATLYWYQQILGQGPKLLIQFQNNGVVDDSQLPKDRFSAERLKGVDSTLKIQPAKLEDSAVYLCASSPNNNQPQHFGDGTRLSIL.

V gene TRBV2 combines with J gene TRBJ2-3, with 9 positions matching TRBD1. The germline CDR1 and CDR2 sequences are SNHLY and FYNNEI. CDR3 length equals 17 residues. V gave up 7 bases and J gave up 4 bases; unmatched junction bases: 15. CDR3 loop: CASTQGRDRVIADTQYF. DNA of the CDR3: TGTGCCAGCACCCAAGGGAGGGACAGGGTTATTGCAGATACGCAGTATTTT.

This chain uses TRBV29-1 with TRBJ2-3; D may be TRBD2 (6 bases). The CDR3 is 16 amino acids. V lost 7 bases, J lost 1 base, and 21 bases lay in between. Germline V gives CDR1 SQVTM, CDR2 ANQGSEA. The CDR3 spells CSGVGVAREGTDTQYF. The CDR3 DNA sequence: TGCAGCGGGGTTGGGGTAGCTAGGGAGGGCACAGATACGCAGTATTTT.

This chain links TRBV6-6 with TRBJ2-7; 12 bases line up with TRBD2. CDR3 length: 16 residues. Germline values: CDR1 MNHNY, CDR2 SVGAGI (reference sequence). V was pared by 0 bases and J by 6 bases, with 6 bases of the junction left unmatched. For the CDR3, the DNA is TGTGCCAGCAGTTACTCGATTCTAGCGGGGGGGCTCGAGCAGTACTTC. Residues: CASSYSILAGGLEQYF.

The chain combines TRBV6-6 with TRBJ1-5; no definite D call. Trimming left V 1 base short and J 0 bases short, with 10 bases between. Germline CDR1 MNHNY, CDR2 SVGAGI (reference sequence). The CDR3 contains 16 residues. The CDR3, as DNA: TGTGCCAGCAGTTACTTGGGAGACTATAGCAATCAGCCCCAGCATTTT. This gives the protein CASSYLGDYSNQPQHF.

The chain joins TRBV7-3 to TRBJ2-5, with TRBD2 matching over 12 bases. The V and J ends lost 2 bases and 4 bases, in that order; junction bases with no gene match: 2. The CDR3 spans 15 residues. Germline values: CDR1 SGHTA, CDR2 FQGTGA. CDR3 nucleotide sequence: TGTGCCAGCAGCTTACTAGCGGGGGGGAGAGAGACCCAGTACTTC. Amino acid sequence: CASSLLAGGRETQYF.

This chain connects TRBV15 to TRBJ1-4; the match to TRBD1 covers 8 bases. The germline CDR1 and CDR2 sequences are LNHNV and YYDKDF (reference sequence). The CDR3 consists of 16 residues. V was pared by 1 base and J by 5 bases, with 6 bases of the junction left unmatched. Here the CDR3 DNA reads TGTGCCACCAGCAGAGGCCAGGACAGGGTGAATGAAAAACTGTTTTTT. This codes for CATSRGQDRVNEKLFF.

The chain combines TRBV2 with TRBJ1-4; 10 bases align to TRBD1. The length of the CDR3 is 15 residues. In germline, CDR1 is SNHLY, CDR2 FYNNEI. The trim removed 6 bases at V and 8 bases at J, leaving 9 bases unmatched. The CDR3 protein is CASRESTGGDEKLFF. Here the CDR3 DNA reads TGTGCCAGCAGAGAATCGACAGGGGGCGACGAAAAACTGTTTTTT.